This TCR beta chain was sequenced for a study of early T cells in non-severe SARS-CoV-2 infection. Study-wide findings and caveats: Anti-spike CD8 responses were favored by VDJdb matching, which missed private and CD4 specificities.

TCRdb re-analysed the 5' RACE reads in MiXCR, keeping a single row per CDR3 protein. The repertoire consists of about 69,000 distinct CDR3 sequences, with approximately 10% occurring once and the leading ten covering around 6.7%. Concerning this clonotype itself: Its target is not known.

In germline, CDR1 is SGHTA, CDR2 FQGNSA. This CDR3 has 14 amino acids. V was clipped by 3 bases and J by 3 bases, with 11 bases between them. The specimen sequenced was whole blood. The source is an adult who was a healthcare worker with PCR-confirmed SARS-CoV-2 infection or an uninfected control (not recorded which). The J gene is TRBJ1-2, the V gene TRBV7-2; tentative D call: TRBD1 (5 bases). The CDR3: CASSFKQAHYGYTF. Written as DNA, the CDR3 is TGTGCCAGCAGCTTCAAACAGGCGCACTATGGCTACACCTTC. Combining the CDR3 with reference TRBV7-2 and TRBJ1-2 gives the whole variable domain GAGVSQSPSNKVTEKGKDVELRCDPISGHTALYWYRQSLGQGLEFLIYFQGNSAPDKSGLPSDRFSAERTGGSVSTLTIQRTQQEDSAVYLCASSFKQAHYGYTFGSGTRLTVV.